The text below deals with one T cell receptor (beta chain). Antigen: not known. The data belong to a study of cytomegalovirus exposure and HLA in healthy donors. V lost 6 bases and J lost 7, with 24 bases in between. Germline loops: CDR1 KGHSH, CDR2 LQKENI. This CDR3 has 16 residues. Overall study findings and caveats: Reports indicate that TCR beta sequences accurately predicted the HLA-A and HLA-B alleles of most subjects.

It was with 60 Vbeta and 13 Jbeta primers that the PCR ran. The data were produced by immunoSEQ multiplex PCR, yet TCRdb's version contains in-frame clones alone and is incomplete. The sample has around 140,000 clones; about four fifths are singletons. This TCR derives from a woman aged 40 to 50 in good health and CMV-seronegative. V is TRBV18 and J is TRBJ1-1; perhaps TRBD1 as D (6 bases). Input material: PBMCs. The CDR3 region is CASSPSGAGGADEAFF. The CDR3 DNA sequence: TGTGCCAGCTCTCCTAGTGGGGCGGGGGGCGCCGATGAAGCTTTCTTT.